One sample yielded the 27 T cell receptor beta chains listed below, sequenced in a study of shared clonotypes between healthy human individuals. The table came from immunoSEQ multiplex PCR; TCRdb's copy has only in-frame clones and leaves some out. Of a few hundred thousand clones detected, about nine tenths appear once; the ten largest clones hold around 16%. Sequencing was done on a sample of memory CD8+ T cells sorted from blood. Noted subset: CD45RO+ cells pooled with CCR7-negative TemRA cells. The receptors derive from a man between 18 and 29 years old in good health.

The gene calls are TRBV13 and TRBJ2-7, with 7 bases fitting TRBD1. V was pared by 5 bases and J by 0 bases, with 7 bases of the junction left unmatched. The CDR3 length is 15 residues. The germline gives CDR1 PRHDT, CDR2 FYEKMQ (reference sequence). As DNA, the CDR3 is TGTGCCAGCAGCGAGAGACAGGGACCCTCCTACGAGCAGTACTTC. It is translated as CASSERQGPSYEQYF. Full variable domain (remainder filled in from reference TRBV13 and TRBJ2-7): AAGVIQSPRHLIKEKRETATLKCYPIPRHDTVYWYQQGPGQDPQFLISFYEKMQSDKGSIPDRFSAQQFSDYHSELNMSSLELGDSALYFCASSERQGPSYEQYFGPGTRLTVT.

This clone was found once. In nucleotides, the CDR3 is TGCGCCAGCAAGGGGGCTCTACGGGAGCAGTACTTC. Its translation: CASKGALREQYF. The chain couples TRBV10-2 to TRBJ2-7; TRBD1 matches at 7 bases. The CDR3 contains 12 residues. Germline values: CDR1 WSHSY, CDR2 SAAADI. The junction had 7 bases not matched to a gene; V was cut back by 7 bases and J by 7 bases.

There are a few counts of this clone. In DNA form, the CDR3 reads TGTGCCAGCAGTACAGAAGGGAGAGGCGGCTACACCTTC. Protein product: CASSTEGRGGYTF. The rearrangement links TRBV6-5 to TRBJ1-2; no clear D. V lost 5 bases to trimming and J lost 8 bases, with 15 bases between them. This CDR3 is built from 13 residues. Per germline, CDR1 MNHEY and CDR2 SVGAGI.

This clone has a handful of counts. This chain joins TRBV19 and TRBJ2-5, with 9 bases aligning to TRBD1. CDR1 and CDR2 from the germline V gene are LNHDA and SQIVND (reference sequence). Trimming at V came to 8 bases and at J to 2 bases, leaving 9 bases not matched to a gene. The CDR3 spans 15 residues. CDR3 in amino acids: CASGFPQGAQETQYF. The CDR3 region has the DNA TGTGCCAGTGGTTTCCCACAGGGGGCACAAGAGACCCAGTACTTC.

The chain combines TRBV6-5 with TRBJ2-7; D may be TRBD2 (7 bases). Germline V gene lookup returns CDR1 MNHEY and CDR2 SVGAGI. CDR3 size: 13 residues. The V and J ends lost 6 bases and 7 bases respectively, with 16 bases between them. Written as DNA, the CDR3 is TGTGCCAGCAGAGTCGGGGGGCGTCGGGAGCAGTACTTC. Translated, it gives CASRVGGRREQYF.

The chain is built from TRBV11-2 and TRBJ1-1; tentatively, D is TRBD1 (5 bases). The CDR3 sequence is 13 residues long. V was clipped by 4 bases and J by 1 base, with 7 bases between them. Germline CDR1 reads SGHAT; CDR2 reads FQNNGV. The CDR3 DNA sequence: TGTGCCAGCAGCTCAGGACAGAACACTGAAGCTTTCTTT. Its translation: CASSSGQNTEAFF. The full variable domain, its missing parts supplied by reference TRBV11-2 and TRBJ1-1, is EAGVAQSPRYKIIEKRQSVAFWCNPISGHATLYWYQQILGQGPKLLIQFQNNGVVDDSQLPKDRFSAERLKGVDSTLKIQPAKLEDSAVYLCASSSGQNTEAFFGQGTRLTVV.

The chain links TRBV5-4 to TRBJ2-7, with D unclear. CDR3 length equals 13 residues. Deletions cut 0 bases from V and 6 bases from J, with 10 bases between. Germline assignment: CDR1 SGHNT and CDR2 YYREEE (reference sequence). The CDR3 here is CASSLEPSSEQYF. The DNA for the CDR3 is TGTGCCAGCAGCTTGGAACCGTCTAGCGAGCAGTACTTC.

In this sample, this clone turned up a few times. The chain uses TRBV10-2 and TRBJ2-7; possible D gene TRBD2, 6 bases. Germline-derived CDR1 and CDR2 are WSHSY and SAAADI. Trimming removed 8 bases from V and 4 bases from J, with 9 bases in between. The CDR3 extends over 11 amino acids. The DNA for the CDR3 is TGCGCCAGCGGGACTCATTACGAGCAGTACTTC. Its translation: CASGTHYEQYF.

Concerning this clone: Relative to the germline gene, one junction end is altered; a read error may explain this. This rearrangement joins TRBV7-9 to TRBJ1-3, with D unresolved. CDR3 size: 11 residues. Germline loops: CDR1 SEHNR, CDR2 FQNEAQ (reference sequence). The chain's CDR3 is CASSPDVGVRF. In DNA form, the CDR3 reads TGTGCCAGCAGCCCGGATGTCGGCGTACGCTTT.

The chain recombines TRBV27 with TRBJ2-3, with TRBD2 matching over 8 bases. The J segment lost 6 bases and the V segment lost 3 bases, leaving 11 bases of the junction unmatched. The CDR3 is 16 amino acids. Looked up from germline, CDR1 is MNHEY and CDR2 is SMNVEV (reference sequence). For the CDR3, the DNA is TGTGCCAGCAGTTTGGGGCGGGGGGCTCCCGTGGATACGCAGTATTTT. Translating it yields CASSLGRGAPVDTQYF.

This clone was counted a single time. CDR3 in amino acids: CASRNRHTEAFF. The CDR3, as DNA: TGTGCCAGCAGAAACAGACACACTGAAGCTTTCTTT. The gene calls are TRBV6-1 and TRBJ1-1; D not certain. Germline assignment: CDR1 MNHNS and CDR2 SASEGT. This CDR3 spans 12 amino acids. The V end was cut by 6 bases, the J end by 3 bases, with 8 bases between.

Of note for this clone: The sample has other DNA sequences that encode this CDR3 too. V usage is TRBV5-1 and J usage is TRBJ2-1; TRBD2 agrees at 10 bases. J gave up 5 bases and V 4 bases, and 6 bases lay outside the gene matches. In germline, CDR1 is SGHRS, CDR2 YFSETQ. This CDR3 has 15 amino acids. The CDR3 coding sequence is TGCGCCAGCAGCCCCGGTCTAGCGGGGGACAATGAGCAGTTCTTC. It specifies CASSPGLAGDNEQFF.

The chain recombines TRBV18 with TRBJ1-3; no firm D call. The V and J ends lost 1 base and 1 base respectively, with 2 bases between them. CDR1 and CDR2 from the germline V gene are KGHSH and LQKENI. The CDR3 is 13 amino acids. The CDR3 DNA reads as TGTGCCAGCTCACCACGGTCTGGAAACACCATATATTTT. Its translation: CASSPRSGNTIYF.

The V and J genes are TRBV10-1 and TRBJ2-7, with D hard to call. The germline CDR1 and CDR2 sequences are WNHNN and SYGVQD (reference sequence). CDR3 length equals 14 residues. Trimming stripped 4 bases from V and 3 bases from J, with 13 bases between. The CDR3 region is CASSGNPLGYEQYF. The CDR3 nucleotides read TGCGCCAGCAGTGGGAATCCCCTGGGCTACGAGCAGTACTTC.

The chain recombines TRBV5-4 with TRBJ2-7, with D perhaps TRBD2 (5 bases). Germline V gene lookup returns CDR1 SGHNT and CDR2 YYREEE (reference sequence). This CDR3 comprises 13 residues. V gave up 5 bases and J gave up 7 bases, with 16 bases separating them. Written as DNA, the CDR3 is TGTGCCAGCAGTGACGGGGAGTGGCGTGAGCAGTACTTC. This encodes CASSDGEWREQYF.

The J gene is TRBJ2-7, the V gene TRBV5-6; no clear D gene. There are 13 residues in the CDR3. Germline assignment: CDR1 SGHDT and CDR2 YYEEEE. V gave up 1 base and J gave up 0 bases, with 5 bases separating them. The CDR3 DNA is TGTGCCAGCAGCTTGATGATCTCCTACGAGCAGTACTTC. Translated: CASSLMISYEQYF.

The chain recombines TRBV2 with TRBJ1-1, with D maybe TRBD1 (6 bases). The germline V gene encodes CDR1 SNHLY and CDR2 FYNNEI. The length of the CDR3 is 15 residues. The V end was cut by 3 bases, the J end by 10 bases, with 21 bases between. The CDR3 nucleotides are TGTGCCAGCAGTGATCCGGGCACACAGGGATTAGGAGCTTTCTTT. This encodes CASSDPGTQGLGAFF.

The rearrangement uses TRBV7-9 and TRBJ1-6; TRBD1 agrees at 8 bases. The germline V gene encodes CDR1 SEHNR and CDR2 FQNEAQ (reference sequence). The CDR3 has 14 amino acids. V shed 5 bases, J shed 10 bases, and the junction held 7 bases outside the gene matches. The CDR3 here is CASSALQGGSPLHF. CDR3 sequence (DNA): TGTGCCAGCAGCGCACTACAGGGGGGATCACCCCTCCACTTT.

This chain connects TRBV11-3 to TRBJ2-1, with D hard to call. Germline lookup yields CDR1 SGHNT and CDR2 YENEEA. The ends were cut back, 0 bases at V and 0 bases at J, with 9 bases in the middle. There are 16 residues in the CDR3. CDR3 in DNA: TGTGCCAGCAGCTTAGAGTCGAGTAGCTCCTACAATGAGCAGTTCTTC. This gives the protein CASSLESSSSYNEQFF. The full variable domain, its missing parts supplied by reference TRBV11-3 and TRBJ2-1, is EAGVVQSPRYKIIEKKQPVAFWCNPISGHNTLYWYLQNLGQGPELLIRYENEEAVDDSQLPKDRFSAERLKGVDSTLKIQPAELGDSAVYLCASSLESSSSYNEQFFGPGTRLTVL.

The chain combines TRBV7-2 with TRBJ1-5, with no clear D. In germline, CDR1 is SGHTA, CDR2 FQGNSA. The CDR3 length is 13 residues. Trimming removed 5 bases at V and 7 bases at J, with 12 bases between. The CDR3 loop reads CASSLRSGQPQHF. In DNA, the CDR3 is TGTGCCAGCAGCCTACGCTCGGGGCAGCCCCAGCATTTT.

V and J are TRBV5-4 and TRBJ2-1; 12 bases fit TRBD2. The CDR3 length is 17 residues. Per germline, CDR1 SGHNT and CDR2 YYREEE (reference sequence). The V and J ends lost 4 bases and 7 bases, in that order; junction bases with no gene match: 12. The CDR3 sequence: CASSLGLAGPILNEQFF. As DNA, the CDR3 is TGTGCCAGCAGCCTTGGACTAGCGGGACCGATTCTAAATGAGCAGTTCTTC.

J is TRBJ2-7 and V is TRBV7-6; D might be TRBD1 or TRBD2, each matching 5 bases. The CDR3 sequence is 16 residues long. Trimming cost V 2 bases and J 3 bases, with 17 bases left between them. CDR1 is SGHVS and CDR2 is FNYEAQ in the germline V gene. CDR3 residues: CASSLRGAGLNYEQYF. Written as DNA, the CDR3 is TGTGCCAGCAGCTTACGAGGGGCGGGCTTAAACTACGAGCAGTACTTC.

CDR3: CASSVGAIDVGTDTQYF. In nucleotides, the CDR3 is TGTGCCAGCAGCGTAGGGGCAATCGATGTTGGCACAGATACGCAGTATTTT. The chain has TRBV9 and TRBJ2-3; D gene uncertain. Trimming removed 0 bases at V and 1 base at J, with 15 bases between. The CDR3 is 17 residues long. CDR1 and CDR2 from the germline V gene are SGDLS and YYNGEE.

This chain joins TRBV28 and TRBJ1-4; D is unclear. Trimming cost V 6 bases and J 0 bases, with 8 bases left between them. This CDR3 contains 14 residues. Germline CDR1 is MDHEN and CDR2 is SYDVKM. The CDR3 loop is CASSPDATNEKLFF. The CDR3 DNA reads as TGTGCCAGCAGCCCGGATGCAACTAATGAAAAACTGTTTTTT.

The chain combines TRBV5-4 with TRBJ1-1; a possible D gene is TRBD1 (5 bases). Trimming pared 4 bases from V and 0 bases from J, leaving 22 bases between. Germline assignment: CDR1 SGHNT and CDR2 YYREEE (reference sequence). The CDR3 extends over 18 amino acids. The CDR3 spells CASSAPPWGPLMNTEAFF. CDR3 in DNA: TGTGCCAGCAGCGCCCCACCCTGGGGACCATTAATGAACACTGAAGCTTTCTTT.

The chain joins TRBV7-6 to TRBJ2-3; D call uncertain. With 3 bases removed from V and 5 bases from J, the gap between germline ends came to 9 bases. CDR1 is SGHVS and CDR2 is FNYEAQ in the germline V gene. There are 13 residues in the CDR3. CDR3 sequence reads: CASSFTGRDTQYF. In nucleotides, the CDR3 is TGTGCCAGCAGCTTTACCGGGCGAGATACGCAGTATTTT.

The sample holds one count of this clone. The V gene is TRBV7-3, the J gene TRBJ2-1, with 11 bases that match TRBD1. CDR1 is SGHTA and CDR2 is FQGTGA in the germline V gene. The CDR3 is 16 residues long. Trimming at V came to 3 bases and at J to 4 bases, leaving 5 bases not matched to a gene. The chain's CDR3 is CASSLIRDRGYNEQFF. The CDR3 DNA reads TGTGCCAGCAGCTTGATCCGGGACAGGGGGTACAATGAGCAGTTCTTC. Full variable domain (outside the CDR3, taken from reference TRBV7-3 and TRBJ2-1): GAGVSQTPSNKVTEKGKYVELRCDPISGHTALYWYRQSLGQGPEFLIYFQGTGAADDSGLPNDRFFAVRPEGSVSTLKIQRTERGDSAVYLCASSLIRDRGYNEQFFGPGTRLTVL.